What follows are 26 T cell receptor beta chains derived from one specimen sequenced in a study of T cells expressing NK-cell markers. TCRdb reanalyzed the 5' RACE reads and collapses them to one entry per CDR3 protein, without DNA. This sample's table has about 460,000 distinct CDR3 sequences. The sample was blood T cells: a sorted CD56 or NKG2C T cell subset, CD4+ or CD8+ T cells, or bulk PBMC T cells (not recorded which). These receptors all stem from a woman aged 50 to 60 in good health.

The chain recombines TRBV12-3 or TRBV12-4 with TRBJ1-6. CDR3 length: 15 amino acids. CDR3 sequence reads: CASSLRQGKGSPLHF.

The chain joins TRBV6-5 to TRBJ2-6. Germline CDR1 is MNHEY and CDR2 is SVGAGI. CDR3 length: 14 residues. Here the CDR3 reads CASSPISGANVLTF.

The chain links TRBV5-5 to TRBJ2-1; checking the TCRdb D call of TRBD2 is not possible without DNA. Germline V gives CDR1 SGHKS, CDR2 YYEKEE (reference sequence). The CDR3 totals 17 residues. CDR3 region: CASSEHPSLNSYNEQFF.

The V and J genes are TRBV12-3 or TRBV12-4 and TRBJ1-2. This CDR3 has 12 residues. The CDR3 reads CASTTEGYGYTF.

V is TRBV5-6 and J is TRBJ2-3; the D gene TCRdb calls, TRBD2, cannot be checked with no DNA. Germline-derived CDR1 and CDR2 are SGHDT and YYEEEE. CDR3 size: 15 residues. CDR3: CASKRGPRGTDTQYF.

V and J are TRBV10-3 and TRBJ2-3; TCRdb outputs TRBD1, but without DNA this stays unchecked. CDR3 length: 15 residues. Per the germline V gene, CDR1 is ENHRY and CDR2 is SYGVKD. The CDR3 is CAIRTVSTSTDTQYF.

J is TRBJ1-2 and V is TRBV12-3 or TRBV12-4. This CDR3 has 15 amino acids. The CDR3 sequence: CASSFNPGSTYGYTF.

V is TRBV28 and J is TRBJ1-5. Per germline, CDR1 MDHEN and CDR2 SYDVKM. The length of the CDR3 is 13 residues. CDR3 residues: CASSLNTNQPQHF.

The V and J genes are TRBV5-1 and TRBJ2-1. This CDR3 is 18 amino acids long. The V gene's germline CDR1 is SGHRS and CDR2 YFSETQ. CDR3 residues: CASSLAFRRQGSYNEQFF.

The V gene is TRBV20-1, the J gene TRBJ2-4; the TCRdb call, TRBD2, lacks DNA for checking. Germline lookup yields CDR1 DFQATT and CDR2 SNEGSKA (reference sequence). This CDR3 region has 16 residues. CDR3 region: CSARDPLAGVVNIQYF.

This sequence joins TRBV20-1 and TRBJ2-3. This CDR3 has 15 residues. Germline V gene data show CDR1 as DFQATT and CDR2 as SNEGSKA (reference sequence). CDR3 in amino acids: CSAREGLATEDTQYF.

The chain uses TRBV12-3 or TRBV12-4 and TRBJ1-1. The CDR3 totals 14 residues. The CDR3 loop is CASTLGMSNTEAFF.

The chain uses TRBV6-1 and TRBJ2-2; TCRdb's assignment of TRBD1 cannot be checked, as there is no DNA. Per germline, CDR1 MNHNS and CDR2 SASEGT. The CDR3 covers 14 residues. The CDR3 reads CASKGQLNTGELFF.

The chain joins TRBV7-8 to TRBJ2-1; TCRdb gives TRBD2 as the D gene, but with no DNA this cannot be confirmed. CDR3 length equals 16 residues. Germline values: CDR1 SGHVS, CDR2 FQNEAQ. This chain's CDR3 is CASSLVLAGVGNEQFF.

The CDR3 loop is CASSPTGGRMGNEQFF. This chain joins TRBV11-3 and TRBJ2-1; lacking DNA, the TRBD1 call made by TCRdb goes unchecked. The length of the CDR3 is 16 residues. Germline lookup yields CDR1 SGHNT and CDR2 YENEEA.

J is TRBJ2-6 and V is TRBV5-1. Germline loops: CDR1 SGHRS, CDR2 YFSETQ. The CDR3 has 15 amino acids. The CDR3 sequence: CASSRDPSGANVLTF.

The chain carries TRBV20-1 and TRBJ2-3; TCRdb calls TRBD2, which cannot be checked without DNA. The V gene's germline CDR1 is DFQATT and CDR2 SNEGSKA (reference sequence). The CDR3 extends over 15 amino acids. CDR3 amino acids: CSARASVSGADTQYF.

The V call is TRBV4-1, the J call TRBJ2-1; TCRdb gives TRBD2 as the D gene, but with no DNA this cannot be confirmed. This CDR3 has 17 residues. CDR1 MGHRA and CDR2 YSYEKL come from the germline V gene. This chain's CDR3 is CASSQEGWREGRNEQFF.

This chain's CDR3 is CSVKGSHNSPLHF. The chain uses TRBV20-1 and TRBJ1-6. Germline CDR1 reads DFQATT; CDR2 reads SNEGSKA (reference sequence). The CDR3 runs to 13 residues.

The V call is TRBV9, the J call TRBJ2-7. Germline V gives CDR1 SGDLS, CDR2 YYNGEE. The CDR3 is 13 residues long. The CDR3 loop reads CASSVESLGEQYF.

The CDR3 region is CASSPDSTGEQYF. V gene TRBV18 combines with J gene TRBJ2-7; absent DNA, TCRdb's TRBD1 call cannot be checked. CDR3 size: 13 residues. Germline CDR1 and CDR2: KGHSH and LQKENI.

The chain employs TRBV11-2 and TRBJ1-1; TCRdb's assignment of TRBD1 cannot be checked, as there is no DNA. The CDR3 consists of 14 residues. Germline V gene lookup returns CDR1 SGHAT and CDR2 FQNNGV. The CDR3 spells CASSQLGRQGEAFF.

This chain links TRBV7-9 with TRBJ2-1; the TCRdb call, TRBD2, lacks DNA for checking. CDR1 SEHNR and CDR2 FQNEAQ come from the germline V gene (reference sequence). CDR3 size: 15 residues. The CDR3 loop is CASGPGTSYTNEQFF.

The chain links TRBV5-4 to TRBJ2-4; TCRdb picks TRBD2, but there is no DNA to check that call. Germline-derived CDR1 and CDR2 are SGHNT and YYREEE (reference sequence). The CDR3 is 19 residues long. CDR3 loop: CASSPTLSRRAGAKNIQYF.

The chain uses TRBV7-8 and TRBJ2-7; TCRdb's assignment of TRBD1 cannot be checked, as there is no DNA. There are 15 residues in the CDR3. The V gene's germline CDR1 is SGHVS and CDR2 FQNEAQ. The CDR3 protein is CASTTRDRNIYEQYF.

V is TRBV12-3 or TRBV12-4 and J is TRBJ2-3; TCRdb calls TRBD2, which cannot be checked without DNA. The CDR3 has 15 amino acids. The CDR3 sequence: CASRATSVYTDTQYF.